This T cell receptor beta chain was profiled in a study of low-dose radiotherapy and immunotherapy resistance in tumors. Study context: Primers targeting TRAV and TRBV primed first-strand cDNA, covering alpha and beta chains.

Germline V gene data show CDR1 as MNHEY and CDR2 as SMNVEV (reference sequence). Germline trimming cut 4 bases from V and 3 bases from J; bases unmatched to any gene: 6. The CDR3 runs to 16 residues. This clonotype was seen repeatedly, ten times or more. TCRs underwent about 22 PCR cycles of amplification with a constant-region primer and V-primer adapter. Using its own MiXCR run on the reads, TCRdb lists one record per CDR3 protein. Among tens of thousands of distinct CDR3 sequences listed, 12% were seen once. Time point reported: before trial treatment. The sequences come from PBMCs, collected before treatment. This TCR derives from a female donor with ovarian cancer. The chain recombines TRBV27 with TRBJ2-2; 9 bases map to TRBD1. CDR3 in amino acids: CASSSSRDRDTGELFF. Here the CDR3 DNA reads TGTGCCAGCAGTTCGTCCCGGGACAGGGACACCGGGGAGCTGTTTTTT.